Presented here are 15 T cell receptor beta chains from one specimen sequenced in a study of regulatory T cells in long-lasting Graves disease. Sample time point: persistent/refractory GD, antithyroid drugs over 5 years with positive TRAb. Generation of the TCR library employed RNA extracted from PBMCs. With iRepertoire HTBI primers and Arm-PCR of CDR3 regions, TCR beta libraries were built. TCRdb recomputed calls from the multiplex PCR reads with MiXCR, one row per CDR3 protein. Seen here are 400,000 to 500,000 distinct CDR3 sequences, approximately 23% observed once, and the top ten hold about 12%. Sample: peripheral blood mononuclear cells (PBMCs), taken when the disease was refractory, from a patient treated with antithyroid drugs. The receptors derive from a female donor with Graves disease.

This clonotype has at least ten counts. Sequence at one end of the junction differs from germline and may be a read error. The CDR3 region has the DNA TGTGCCAGCAGCTATACGACAGCAAACTATGGCTACACTTTC. Protein sequence: CASSYTTANYGYTF. The chain recombines TRBV6-1 with TRBJ1-2; a weak D match, TRBD1 (5 bases). The CDR3 totals 14 residues. The germline gives CDR1 MNHNS, CDR2 SASEGT.

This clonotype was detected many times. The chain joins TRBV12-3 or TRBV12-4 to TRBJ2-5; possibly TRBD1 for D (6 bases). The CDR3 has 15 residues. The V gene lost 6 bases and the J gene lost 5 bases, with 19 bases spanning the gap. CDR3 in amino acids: CASSHGLQGLETQYF. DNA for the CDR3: TGTGCCAGCAGCCATGGACTTCAGGGGTTGGAGACCCAGTACTTC.

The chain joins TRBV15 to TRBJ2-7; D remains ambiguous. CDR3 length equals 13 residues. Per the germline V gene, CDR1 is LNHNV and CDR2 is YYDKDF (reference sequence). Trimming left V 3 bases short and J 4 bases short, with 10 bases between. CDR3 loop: CATSSLQRYEQYF. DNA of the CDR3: TGTGCCACCAGCAGCTTACAGAGGTACGAGCAGTACTTC. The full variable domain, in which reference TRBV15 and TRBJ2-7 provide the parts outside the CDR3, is DAMVIQNPRYQVTQFGKPVTLSCSQTLNHNVMYWYQQKSSQAPKLLFHYYDKDFNNEADTPDNFQSRRPNTSFCFLDIRSPGLGDTAMYLCATSSLQRYEQYFGPGTRLTVT.

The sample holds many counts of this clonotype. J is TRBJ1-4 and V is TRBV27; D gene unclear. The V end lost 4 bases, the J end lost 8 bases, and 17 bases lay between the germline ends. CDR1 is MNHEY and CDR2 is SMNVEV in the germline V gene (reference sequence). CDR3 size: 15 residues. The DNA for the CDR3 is TGTGCCAGCAGTTCAGCACTTACCCTGGGCGAAAAACTGTTTTTT. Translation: CASSSALTLGEKLFF.

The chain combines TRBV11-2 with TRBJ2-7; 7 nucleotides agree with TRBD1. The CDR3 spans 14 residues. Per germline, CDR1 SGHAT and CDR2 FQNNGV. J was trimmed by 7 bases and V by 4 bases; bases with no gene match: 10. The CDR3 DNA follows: TGTGCCAGCAGCTCAGACAGGGCCCGCGGGGAGCAGTACTTC. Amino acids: CASSSDRARGEQYF.

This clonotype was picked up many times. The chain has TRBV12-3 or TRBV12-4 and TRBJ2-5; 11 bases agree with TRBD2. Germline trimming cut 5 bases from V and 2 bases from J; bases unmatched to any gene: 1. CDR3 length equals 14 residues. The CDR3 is CASSASGGQETQYF. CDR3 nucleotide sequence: TGTGCCAGCAGTGCTAGCGGGGGGCAAGAGACCCAGTACTTC.

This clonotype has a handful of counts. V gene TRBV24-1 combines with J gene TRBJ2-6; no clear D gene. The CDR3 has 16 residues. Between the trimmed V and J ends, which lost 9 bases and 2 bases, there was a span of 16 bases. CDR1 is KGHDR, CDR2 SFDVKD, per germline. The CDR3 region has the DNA TGTGCCACCGATTCGGGTTTAGGTGCTGGGGCCAACGTCCTGACTTTC. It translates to CATDSGLGAGANVLTF.

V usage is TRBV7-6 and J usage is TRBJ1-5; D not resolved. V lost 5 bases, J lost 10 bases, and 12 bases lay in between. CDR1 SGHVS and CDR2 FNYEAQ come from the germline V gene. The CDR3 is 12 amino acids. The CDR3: CASSLSGGPQHF. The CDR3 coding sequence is TGTGCCAGCAGCCTAAGTGGCGGTCCCCAGCATTTT.

In DNA, the CDR3 is TGTGCCTGGAGTGTAGATGACGGCTACGAGCAGTACTTC. Its translation is CAWSVDDGYEQYF. This chain connects TRBV30 to TRBJ2-7; D gene unclear. V was cut by 0 bases and J by 3 bases, with 9 bases left in between. There are 13 residues in the CDR3. Germline CDR1 is GTSNPN and CDR2 is SVGIG (reference sequence).

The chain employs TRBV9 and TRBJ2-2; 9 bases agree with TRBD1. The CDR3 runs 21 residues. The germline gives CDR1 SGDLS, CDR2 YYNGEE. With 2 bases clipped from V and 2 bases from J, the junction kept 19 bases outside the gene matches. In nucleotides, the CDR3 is TGTGCCAGCAGCGTTAATCGACACAGGGGGCCCCACCTTGATAACACCGGGGAGCTGTTTTTT. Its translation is CASSVNRHRGPHLDNTGELFF.

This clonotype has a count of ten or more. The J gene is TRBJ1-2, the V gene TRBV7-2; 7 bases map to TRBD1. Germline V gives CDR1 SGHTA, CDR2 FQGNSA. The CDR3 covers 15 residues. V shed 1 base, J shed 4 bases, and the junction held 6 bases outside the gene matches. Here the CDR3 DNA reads TGTGCCAGCAGCTTAGAGGGGCAGGGGGGCTATGGCTACACCTTC. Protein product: CASSLEGQGGYGYTF.

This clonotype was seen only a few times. This chain's CDR3 is CASSATSGNQPQHF. CDR3 nucleotides: TGTGCCAGCAGCGCAACCTCAGGCAATCAGCCCCAGCATTTT. V gene TRBV2 combines with J gene TRBJ1-5; the D is unclear. V shed 6 bases and J shed 2 bases, with 11 bases lying between them. The CDR3 has 14 amino acids. The germline gives CDR1 SNHLY, CDR2 FYNNEI.

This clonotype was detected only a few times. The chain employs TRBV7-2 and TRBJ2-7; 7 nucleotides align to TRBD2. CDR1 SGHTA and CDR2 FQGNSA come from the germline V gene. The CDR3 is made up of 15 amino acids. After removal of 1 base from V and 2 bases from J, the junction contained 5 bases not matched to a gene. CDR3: CASSLVGGRAYEQYF. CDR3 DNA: TGTGCCAGCAGCTTAGTCGGGGGGAGGGCCTACGAGCAGTACTTC.

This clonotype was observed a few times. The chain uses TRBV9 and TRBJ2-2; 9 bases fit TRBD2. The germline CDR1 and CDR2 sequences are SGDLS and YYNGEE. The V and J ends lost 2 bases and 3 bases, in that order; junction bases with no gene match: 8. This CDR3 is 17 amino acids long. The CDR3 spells CASSVLSGTSHTGELFF. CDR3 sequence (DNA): TGTGCCAGCAGCGTCCTCTCCGGGACTAGCCACACCGGGGAGCTGTTTTTT.

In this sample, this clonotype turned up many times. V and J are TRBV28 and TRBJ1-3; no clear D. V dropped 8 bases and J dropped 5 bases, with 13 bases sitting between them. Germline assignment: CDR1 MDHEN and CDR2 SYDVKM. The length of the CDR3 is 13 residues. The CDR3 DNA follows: TGTGCCAGCGAGGGTCGTTGGAGAAACACCATATATTTT. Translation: CASEGRWRNTIYF.